This T cell receptor (beta chain) was found in a study of blood T cell repertoires in COVID-19. Germline-derived CDR1 and CDR2 are SGDLS and YYNGEE. The V gene lost 0 bases and the J gene lost 4 bases, with 7 bases spanning the gap. The CDR3 runs 14 residues. Methods used by the authors: Reference gene primer amplification gave estimated nucleated cell counts. Using immunoSEQ multiplex PCR, the repertoire was profiled, and TCRdb retains in-frame clones only, with some absent. The V and J calls and the clone size are those of that table, but D and trimming were determined from the DNA. The sample shows around 170,000 clones, roughly 87% of them seen only once. Those who participated ranged in age from roughly 18 to 95 years and resided in about two dozen US areas.

The TCR comes from a woman aged 50 to 60 who had recovered from COVID-19. The rearrangement links TRBV9 to TRBJ2-2, with a weak D call TRBD1 (5 bases). The specimen sequenced was PBMCs or T cells enriched from blood (not recorded which). The CDR3 is CASSVAGITGELFF. The CDR3 DNA follows: TGTGCCAGCAGCGTAGCAGGGATCACCGGGGAGCTGTTTTTT. Together with reference TRBV9 and TRBJ2-2, the CDR3 gives the full variable domain: DSGVTQTPKHLITATGQRVTLRCSPRSGDLSVYWYQQSLDQGLQFLIQYYNGEERAKGNILERFSAQQFPDLHSELNLSSLELGDSALYFCASSVAGITGELFFGEGSRLTVL.